These T cell receptor beta chains were read from a single sample in a study of T cells in Graves' hyperthyroidism and ophthalmopathy. TCRdb reprocessed the multiplex PCR reads with MiXCR, giving one entry per CDR3 protein. The data hold around 610,000 distinct CDR3 sequences, with approximately 14% observed a single time. Sequencing was performed on blood. The receptors shown here come from a woman in her 40s with Graves' ophthalmopathy. CDR3s include the opening cysteine and the closing phenylalanine or tryptophan. A D gene is named only where the DNA matches it firmly. The size field is filled for only some rows; it gives once, few, many or a size class.

d_call j_call v_call clone_size cdr3_nt cdr3_aa
. TRBJ1-5 TRBV20-1 many TGCAGTGCTAATATGGCGGGGAAGGGACTCTATCAGCCCCAGCATTTT CSANMAGKGLYQPQHF
. TRBJ2-7 TRBV6-1 . TGTGCCAGCACTCGCGGGTTGATCTACGAGCAGTACTTC CASTRGLIYEQYF
. TRBJ1-2 TRBV12-3/TRBV12-4 many TGTGCCATCCGGCAAGGGTATGGCTACACCTTC CAIRQGYGYTF
. TRBJ1-2 TRBV9 many TGTGCCAGCAGCGTAGCTACGGGGCTTGGCTACACCTTC CASSVATGLGYTF
. TRBJ1-5 TRBV6-1 few TGTGCCAGCACCGTCGGGCCTGGGCCCCAGCATTTT CASTVGPGPQHF
TRBD2 TRBJ2-5 TRBV28 . TGTGCCAGCAGTTTTCCTAGCGGAGAGCAAGAGACCCAGTACTTC CASSFPSGEQETQYF
. TRBJ1-2 TRBV4-1 many TGCGCCAGCAGCCCGTTGGGCAACGATGGCTACACCTTC CASSPLGNDGYTF
. TRBJ2-7 TRBV6-2/TRBV6-3 many TGTGCCAGCAGTCGGTCGGAGGTCGGTTACGAGCAGTACTTC CASSRSEVGYEQYF
. TRBJ2-4 TRBV6-1 many TGTGCCAGCAGTCCCCTCCTTTGGGACTCCAAAAACATTCAGTACTTC CASSPLLWDSKNIQYF
TRBD1 TRBJ1-3 TRBV10-3 . TGTGCCATCAGTGCTGGGACAGCTTACTCTGGAAACACCATATATTTT CAISAGTAYSGNTIYF
. TRBJ1-1 TRBV6-5 . TGTGCCAGCAGTACTTGGACCGGGGAACAAGGTGAAGCTTTCTTT CASSTWTGEQGEAFF
TRBD2 TRBJ2-7 TRBV6-5 . TGTGCCAGCAGTTACTCTGGTGCTAGCGGTTCCTACGAGCAGTACTTC CASSYSGASGSYEQYF
TRBD1 TRBJ2-7 TRBV6-1 . TGTGCCAGCAGTGGCGGGACAGGGGGCGACTTCGCCTACGAGCAGTACTTC CASSGGTGGDFAYEQYF
. TRBJ1-1 TRBV6-1 . TGTGCCAGCAGGGCAAGGGAAGTGAACACTGAAGCTTTCTTT CASRAREVNTEAFF
. TRBJ1-2 TRBV19 many TGTGCCAGTAGTGTTATTATTGAGGACTATGGCTACACCTTC CASSVIIEDYGYTF
TRBD1 TRBJ2-7 TRBV6-2/TRBV6-3 few TGTGCCAGCAGTTACACGGGGGACAGGGATCACGAGCAGTACTTC CASSYTGDRDHEQYF
. TRBJ1-2 TRBV4-1 many TGCGCCAGCAGCCAAGATCTCGGATTAACCTATGGCTACACCTTC CASSQDLGLTYGYTF
TRBD2 TRBJ2-7 TRBV7-8 many TGTGCCAGCAGCCCCCAAGCGGGAGGGACCTACGAGCAGTACTTC CASSPQAGGTYEQYF
. TRBJ1-5 TRBV18 many TGTGCCAGCTCATCCGATAGCAATCAGCCCCAGCATTTT CASSSDSNQPQHF
. TRBJ1-1 TRBV2 . TGTGCCAGCAGGAACAATTTGAACACTGAAGCTTTCTTT CASRNNLNTEAFF
TRBD2 TRBJ2-2 TRBV4-1 few TGCGCCAGCAGCCGATTCGCTCAGCGGGAGGATCGAGCCGGGGAGCTGTTTTTT CASSRFAQREDRAGELFF
TRBD2 TRBJ2-7 TRBV12-3/TRBV12-4 once TGTTCCTGCAGCCGGACCAGCGGGAGCTACGAGCAGTACTTC CSCSRTSGSYEQYF
. TRBJ2-7 TRBV27 many TGTGCCAGCAGTTTATGGGGAGGCGAGCAGTACTTC CASSLWGGEQYF
. TRBJ2-1 TRBV28 few TGTGCCAGCAGTTTAATCGGGACGGCGGGCGAGCAGTTCTTC CASSLIGTAGEQFF
. TRBJ2-5 TRBV18 . TGTGCCAGCTCACCACCCGCGACTCCCGAGGGGGAGACCCAGTACTTC CASSPPATPEGETQYF
. TRBJ2-7 TRBV12-5 many TGTGCTAGTGGTTACAGGAGTTACGAGCAGTACTTC CASGYRSYEQYF
TRBD1 TRBJ2-6 TRBV11-1 many TGTGCCAGCAGCTTAGACCCTATTACAGGGGGTGGGGCCAACGTCCTGACTTTC CASSLDPITGGGANVLTF
. TRBJ2-5 TRBV6-1 many TGTGCCAGCGCGGGGCCTCAAGAGACCCAGTACTTC CASAGPQETQYF
. TRBJ1-2 TRBV6-5 many TGTGCCAGCAGTTACTCGGCCTGGGGGGCCTCCTATGGCTACACCTTC CASSYSAWGASYGYTF
. TRBJ2-6 TRBV20-1 once TGCAGTGCTATTACAGGAAACCCCGGCGGGGCCAACGTCCTGACTTTC CSAITGNPGGANVLTF
. TRBJ1-1 TRBV28 many TGTGCCAGCAGTTTTGGCGGGAGAGGCTTGGGGGCTTTCTTT CASSFGGRGLGAFF
. TRBJ1-2 TRBV7-6 many TGTGCCAGCAGCTTAGCCCCGTGGGATGGCTACACCTTC CASSLAPWDGYTF
. TRBJ1-2 TRBV19 few TGTGCCAGTAGTACTCGCGGGGGGATGTTCTACACCTTC CASSTRGGMFYTF
. TRBJ1-5 TRBV7-3 many TGTGCCAGAAGACCAACGGATCAGCCCCAGCATTTT CARRPTDQPQHF
. TRBJ2-2 TRBV4-2 few TGTGCCAGCAGCCAAGAGTGGGGTGGGGAGCTGTTTTTT CASSQEWGGELFF
. TRBJ2-6 TRBV29-1 many TGCAGCGTTGACGAGGACAGAATCTCTGGGGCCAACGTCCTGACTTTC CSVDEDRISGANVLTF